What follows are 20 T cell receptor beta chains derived from one specimen sequenced in a study of cytomegalovirus exposure and HLA in healthy donors. PCR employed 60 Vbeta and 13 Jbeta primers. The data were produced by immunoSEQ multiplex PCR, yet TCRdb's version contains in-frame clones alone and is incomplete. The sample shows over 200,000 clones, 85% of them seen only once. The specimen sequenced was PBMCs. These receptors came from a human donor in good health.

The chain joins TRBV9 to TRBJ2-1; possible D gene TRBD2, 6 bases. The CDR3 covers 15 residues. From germline, CDR1 is SGDLS and CDR2 YYNGEE. V lost 6 bases to trimming and J lost 0 bases, with 13 bases between them. The CDR3 reads CASTMRGLSYNEQFF. DNA of the CDR3: TGTGCCAGCACCATGAGGGGACTCTCCTACAATGAGCAGTTCTTC.

The chain carries TRBV29-1 and TRBJ2-7; 7 positions agree with TRBD1. CDR1 is SQVTM and CDR2 is ANQGSEA in the germline V gene. This CDR3 has 12 amino acids. V lost 7 bases and J lost 6; bases outside the gene matches: 9. CDR3 sequence (DNA): TGCAGCGGGACCGACAGGGCTGGCGAGCAGTACTTC. It is translated as CSGTDRAGEQYF.

The J gene is TRBJ2-4, the V gene TRBV28, with 9 positions matching TRBD1. From germline, CDR1 is MDHEN and CDR2 SYDVKM. The V gene end was trimmed by 5 bases and the J gene end by 11 bases; junction bases not matched to a gene: 13. The CDR3 consists of 15 residues. Here the CDR3 reads CASSGSGQGDGVQYF. CDR3 sequence (DNA): TGTGCCAGCAGTGGATCGGGACAGGGCGACGGGGTTCAGTACTTC.

This chain joins TRBV29-1 and TRBJ2-7, with TRBD1 matching over 7 bases. V shed 5 bases, J shed 7 bases, and the junction held 11 bases outside the gene matches. Germline CDR1 SQVTM, CDR2 ANQGSEA. The CDR3 is 13 amino acids. The CDR3 DNA follows: TGCAGCGTTTTTTGGACAGGTGTCCTAGAGCAGTACTTC. Encoded protein: CSVFWTGVLEQYF.

The CDR3 sequence: CASGSSYEQYF. In DNA, the CDR3 is TGTGCCAGCGGTAGCTCCTACGAGCAGTACTTC. The chain recombines TRBV6-5 with TRBJ2-7; D is undetermined. Germline lookup yields CDR1 MNHEY and CDR2 SVGAGI. The CDR3 totals 11 residues. V lost 8 bases, J lost 0 bases, and 5 bases lay in between.

The chain recombines TRBV19 with TRBJ2-1; D unresolved. CDR1 LNHDA and CDR2 SQIVND come from the germline V gene (reference sequence). The CDR3 length is 13 residues. V was clipped by 6 bases and J by 8 bases, with 14 bases between them. CDR3 residues: CASRDLMVDEQFF. The CDR3 DNA sequence: TGTGCCAGTAGAGATCTAATGGTCGATGAGCAGTTCTTC.

The chain links TRBV21-1 to TRBJ1-5; the table's D call of TRBD1 was not tested on the DNA. TRBV21-1 is a documented pseudogene. The CDR3 sequence is 16 residues long. CDR3 sequence: CASTQGTDYSNQPQHF. The CDR3 nucleotides read TGTGCCAGCACCCAAGGTACAGATTATAGCAATCAGCCCCAGCATTTT.

This chain uses TRBV10-2 with TRBJ1-1; 8 bases map to TRBD1. Germline lookup yields CDR1 WSHSY and CDR2 SAAADI. Unmatched junction bases numbered 1, after V lost 1 base and J lost 0 bases. The CDR3 runs 15 residues. The CDR3 loop is CASSELDRVNTEAFF. CDR3 bases: TGCGCCAGCAGTGAGTTGGACAGGGTGAACACTGAAGCTTTCTTT.

The rearrangement links TRBV19 to TRBJ2-5, with 7 bases that match TRBD2. The DNA end favors TRBJ2-7, so the J call may be wrong. This CDR3 contains 13 residues. Germline V gene data show CDR1 as LNHDA and CDR2 as SQIVND (reference sequence). The CDR3 coding sequence is TGTGCCAGTACTTTCGGGAGGCTCTACGAGCAGTACTTC. Its protein product is CASTFGRLYEQYF.

CDR3: CASSQDPSGGRGEQYF. DNA of the CDR3: TGTGCCAGCAGCCAAGATCCTAGCGGGGGAAGGGGCGAGCAGTACTTC. The chain is built from TRBV4-2 and TRBJ2-7, with 10 bases matching TRBD2. CDR1 is LGHNA and CDR2 is YNFKEQ in the germline V gene. This CDR3 has 16 amino acids. J lost 6 bases, V lost 0 bases, and 8 bases had no gene match.

The table lists this clone with a few counts. Other nucleotide sequences from this sample produce the same CDR3. This chain uses TRBV5-1 with TRBJ2-7; TRBD2 is a possible D gene (6 bases). This CDR3 region has 13 residues. The V gene lost 0 bases and the J gene lost 2 bases, with 6 bases spanning the gap. Germline V CDR1 and CDR2: SGHRS, YFSETQ. The CDR3, as DNA: TGCGCCAGCAGCTTGGGCGGGACCTACGAGCAGTACTTC. The encoded protein is CASSLGGTYEQYF. The full variable domain, in which reference TRBV5-1 and TRBJ2-7 provide the parts outside the CDR3, is KAGVTQTPRYLIKTRGQQVTLSCSPISGHRSVSWYQQTPGQGLQFLFEYFSETQRNKGNFPGRFSGRQFSNSRSEMNVSTLELGDSALYLCASSLGGTYEQYFGPGTRLTVT.

The sample holds a few counts of this clone. The chain uses TRBV7-3 and TRBJ2-1; D call uncertain. The CDR3 runs to 14 residues. V was shortened by 0 bases and J by 6 bases, with 9 bases between the two germline ends. Germline V lookup: CDR1 SGHTA, CDR2 FQGTGA. The CDR3 coding sequence is TGTGCCAGCAGCTTAACAAGTATTAGCAATGAGCAGTTCTTC. Its translation is CASSLTSISNEQFF. The full variable domain, with the rest looked up from reference TRBV7-3 and TRBJ2-1, is GAGVSQTPSNKVTEKGKYVELRCDPISGHTALYWYRQSLGQGPEFLIYFQGTGAADDSGLPNDRFFAVRPEGSVSTLKIQRTERGDSAVYLCASSLTSISNEQFFGPGTRLTVL.

This chain links TRBV4-1 with TRBJ2-7; TRBD2 agrees at 7 bases. This CDR3 comprises 14 residues. The junction had 9 bases not matched to a gene; V was cut back by 4 bases and J by 6 bases. CDR1 is MGHRA and CDR2 is YSYEKL in the germline V gene. In DNA, the CDR3 is TGCGCCAGCAGCCTCGGACTAGAGGGTGTCGAGCAGTACTTC. This translates into CASSLGLEGVEQYF.

The chain links TRBV4-2 to TRBJ2-3, with D possibly matching TRBD2 (6 bases). V lost 4 bases and J 3 bases, leaving 14 bases between the germline ends. The CDR3 spans 15 residues. Germline V CDR1 and CDR2: LGHNA, YNFKEQ. CDR3: CASSPSPDYTDTQYF. The DNA of the CDR3 is TGTGCCAGCAGCCCCAGCCCGGACTATACAGATACGCAGTATTTT.

The chain joins TRBV6-6 to TRBJ1-6; D is possibly TRBD1 (5 bases). CDR1 is MNHNY and CDR2 is SVGAGI in the germline V gene (reference sequence). The CDR3 runs 16 residues. V lost 5 bases and J 6 bases, leaving 17 bases between the germline ends. The chain's CDR3 is CASSGRTGSLNSPLHF. As DNA, the CDR3 is TGTGCCAGCAGTGGACGAACAGGCAGCCTTAATTCACCCCTCCACTTT.

A single count supports this clone. The chain joins TRBV4-2 to TRBJ2-3, with D perhaps TRBD2 (5 bases). V was trimmed by 1 base and J by 8 bases, leaving 16 bases between them. The V gene's germline CDR1 is LGHNA and CDR2 YNFKEQ. The CDR3 totals 15 residues. The CDR3 region has the DNA TGTGCCAGCAGCCAAGTTTTGGAACGGGAAGGTACGCAGTATTTT. Its translation is CASSQVLEREGTQYF.

This clone was detected a few times. CDR3 amino acids: CASSRGTGSSLEGKLFF. DNA of the CDR3: TGTGCCAGCAGCCGTGGGACAGGGAGTAGCTTGGAGGGAAAACTGTTTTTT. This chain connects TRBV5-4 to TRBJ1-4; 9 nucleotides align to TRBD1. The germline V gene has CDR1 SGHNT and CDR2 YYREEE (reference sequence). With 4 bases clipped from V and 10 bases from J, the junction kept 17 bases outside the gene matches. The CDR3 runs to 17 residues. The full variable domain, completed using reference TRBV5-4 and TRBJ1-4, is ETGVTQSPTHLIKTRGQQVTLRCSSQSGHNTVSWYQQALGQGPQFIFQYYREEENGRGNFPPRFSGLQFPNYSSELNVNALELDDSALYLCASSRGTGSSLEGKLFFGSGTQLSVL.

The chain employs TRBV11-3 and TRBJ2-7; D might be TRBD2 (6 bases). Germline-derived CDR1 and CDR2 are SGHNT and YENEEA. The CDR3 length is 16 residues. V was pared by 0 bases and J by 3 bases, with 15 bases between. The CDR3 DNA sequence: TGTGCCAGCAGCTTAGAGAAAGGAGGGACCTTCTACGAGCAGTACTTC. Protein sequence: CASSLEKGGTFYEQYF.

The chain uses TRBV28 and TRBJ2-5, with D maybe TRBD2 (6 bases). V dropped 4 bases and J dropped 7 bases, with 16 bases sitting between them. Germline CDR1 is MDHEN and CDR2 is SYDVKM. CDR3 size: 14 residues. In DNA, the CDR3 is TGTGCCAGCAGTTCGGGGGACGTCGAGTTGACCCAGTACTTC. Residues: CASSSGDVELTQYF.

The gene calls are TRBV4-3 and TRBJ2-5, with 10 bases aligning to TRBD2. The J call is in doubt because the DNA end fits TRBJ2-7 better. CDR3 length: 17 residues. CDR1 and CDR2 (germline): LGHNA, YSLEER. CDR3 loop: CASSQVSGRTGSGEQYF. CDR3 in DNA: TGCGCCAGCAGCCAAGTTAGCGGGAGGACCGGGAGTGGCGAGCAGTACTTC.